Listed here is a single T cell receptor (beta chain). What it recognizes is unknown. This specimen belongs to a study of response to subunit inactivated influenza vaccine. Regarding the study as a whole: Only a handful of new T cells, the authors suggested, are recruited with each seasonal influenza vaccination.

Via MiXCR, TCRdb re-called the RT-PCR reads, giving one row per CDR3 protein. The table lists around 570,000 distinct CDR3 sequences, approximately 11% of them singletons. The CDR3 totals 17 residues. With 0 bases removed from V and 0 bases from J, the gap between germline ends came to 13 bases. Germline V gives CDR1 SGHRS, CDR2 YFSETQ. The same data also contributed to another study, on T cells expressing NK-cell markers. Turning to that study: Generation of TCR beta cDNA was performed by 5'RACE template switching incorporating UMIs.

V gene TRBV5-1 combines with J gene TRBJ2-1, with D tentatively TRBD1 or TRBD2 (5 bases each). The source was PBMCs from blood, collected on the day of vaccination. The TCR was taken from a man in his fifties or sixties who received an inactivated influenza vaccine. The CDR3 here is CASSLAPGPSSYNEQFF. CDR3 bases: TGCGCCAGCAGCTTGGCCCCGGGACCAAGCTCCTACAATGAGCAGTTCTTC.